The clone carrying this T cell receptor (beta chain) was seen ten or more times. The antigen remains undetermined. This sample was included in a study of blood T cells in healthy people across ages. General study results and limits: Roughly linear declines in TCR beta diversity per million T cells occurred with age. Researchers said unsorted PBMCs prevented a conclusive naive versus antigen-experienced comparison. When one million T cells were used, diversity estimates were thought to be underestimates.

With a J-beta primer mix and a sample-barcoded 5' primer, a second PCR ran roughly 6 to 11 cycles. A single record per CDR3 protein comes from TCRdb applying MiXCR to the 5' RACE reads. Of 550,000 to 800,000 distinct CDR3 sequences in the sample, roughly 32% were seen once. Trimming took off 0 bases at V and 10 bases at J, with 11 bases between the two ends. The length of the CDR3 is 14 residues. Germline V gene lookup returns CDR1 SGHDT and CDR2 YYEEEE. The sample consisted of blood. The clonotype originates from a woman aged 80 or older in good health. The chain has TRBV5-6 and TRBJ1-6; no clear D. CDR3 bases: TGTGCCAGCAGCTTGGAGTTTAGGAGCTCACCCCTCCACTTT. Translating gives CASSLEFRSSPLHF.